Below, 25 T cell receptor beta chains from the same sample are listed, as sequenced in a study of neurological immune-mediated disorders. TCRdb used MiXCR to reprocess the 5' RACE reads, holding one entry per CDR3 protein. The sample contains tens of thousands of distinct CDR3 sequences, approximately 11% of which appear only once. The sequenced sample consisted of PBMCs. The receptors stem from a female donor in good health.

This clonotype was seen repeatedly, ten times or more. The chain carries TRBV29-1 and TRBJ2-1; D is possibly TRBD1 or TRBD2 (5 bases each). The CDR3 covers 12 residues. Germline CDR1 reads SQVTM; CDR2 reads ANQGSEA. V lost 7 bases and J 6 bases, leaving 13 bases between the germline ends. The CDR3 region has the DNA TGCAGCGCCCAGTGGGGGTCCAATGAGCAGTTCTTC. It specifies CSAQWGSNEQFF.

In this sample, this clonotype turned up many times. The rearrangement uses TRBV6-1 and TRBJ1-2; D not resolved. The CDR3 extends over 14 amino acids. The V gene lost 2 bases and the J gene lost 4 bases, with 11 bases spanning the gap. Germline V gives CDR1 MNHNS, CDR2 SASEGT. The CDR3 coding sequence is TGTGCCAGCAGTGAACAGTGGGGTTCCTATGGCTACACCTTC. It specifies CASSEQWGSYGYTF.

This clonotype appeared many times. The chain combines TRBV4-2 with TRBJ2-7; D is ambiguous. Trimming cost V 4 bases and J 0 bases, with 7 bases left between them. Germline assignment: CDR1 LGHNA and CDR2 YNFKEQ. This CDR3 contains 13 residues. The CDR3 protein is CASSPDGSYEQYF. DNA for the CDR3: TGTGCCAGCAGCCCGGACGGCTCCTACGAGCAGTACTTC.

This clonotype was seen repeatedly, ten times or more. The CDR3 region is CASSFWTGYEQFF. The DNA of the CDR3 is TGCGCCAGCAGCTTCTGGACAGGTTATGAGCAGTTCTTC. The chain joins TRBV5-1 to TRBJ2-1; 7 bases are a match to TRBD1. Germline lookup yields CDR1 SGHRS and CDR2 YFSETQ. This CDR3 comprises 13 residues. V gave up 2 bases and J gave up 8 bases; unmatched junction bases: 4. The complete variable domain, with remaining parts taken from reference TRBV5-1 and TRBJ2-1, reads KAGVTQTPRYLIKTRGQQVTLSCSPISGHRSVSWYQQTPGQGLQFLFEYFSETQRNKGNFPGRFSGRQFSNSRSEMNVSTLELGDSALYLCASSFWTGYEQFFGPGTRLTVL.

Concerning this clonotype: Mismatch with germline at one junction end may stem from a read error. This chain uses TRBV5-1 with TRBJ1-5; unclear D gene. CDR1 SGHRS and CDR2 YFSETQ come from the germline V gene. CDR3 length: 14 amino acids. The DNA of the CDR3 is TGCGCCAGCAGCGCCGAGACAAGGAATCAGTCCCAGCATTTT. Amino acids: CASSAETRNQSQHF. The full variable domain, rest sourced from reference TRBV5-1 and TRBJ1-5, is KAGVTQTPRYLIKTRGQQVTLSCSPISGHRSVSWYQQTPGQGLQFLFEYFSETQRNKGNFPGRFSGRQFSNSRSEMNVSTLELGDSALYLCASSAETRNQSQHFGDGTRLSIL.

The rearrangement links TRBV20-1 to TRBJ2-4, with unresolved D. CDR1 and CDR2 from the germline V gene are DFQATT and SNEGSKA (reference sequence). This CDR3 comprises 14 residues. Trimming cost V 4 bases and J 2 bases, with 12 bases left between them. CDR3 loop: CSAILVITKNIQYF. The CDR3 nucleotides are TGCAGTGCTATTTTAGTGATAACCAAAAACATTCAGTACTTC.

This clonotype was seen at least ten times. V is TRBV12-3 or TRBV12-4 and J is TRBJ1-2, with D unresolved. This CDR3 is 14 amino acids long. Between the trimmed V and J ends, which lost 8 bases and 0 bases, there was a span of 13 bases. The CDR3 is CASAGPGSNYGYTF. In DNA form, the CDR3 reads TGTGCCAGCGCCGGCCCGGGATCTAACTATGGCTACACCTTC.

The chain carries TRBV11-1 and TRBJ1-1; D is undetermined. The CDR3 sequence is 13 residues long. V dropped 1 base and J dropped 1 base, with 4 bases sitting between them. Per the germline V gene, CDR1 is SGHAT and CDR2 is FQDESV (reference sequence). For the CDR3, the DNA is TGTGCCAGCAGCTTAGGACGGAACACTGAAGCTTTCTTT. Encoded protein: CASSLGRNTEAFF.

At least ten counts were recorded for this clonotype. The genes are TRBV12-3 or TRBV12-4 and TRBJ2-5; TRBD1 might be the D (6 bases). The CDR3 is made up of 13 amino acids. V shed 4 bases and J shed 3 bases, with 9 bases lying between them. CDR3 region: CASSSRGKETQYF. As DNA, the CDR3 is TGTGCCAGCAGTTCGAGGGGGAAAGAGACCCAGTACTTC.

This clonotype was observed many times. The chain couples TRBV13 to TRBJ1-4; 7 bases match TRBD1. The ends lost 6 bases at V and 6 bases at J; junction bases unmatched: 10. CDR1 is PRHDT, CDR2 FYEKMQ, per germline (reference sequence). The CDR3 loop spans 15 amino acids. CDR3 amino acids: CASSARQGFHEKLFF. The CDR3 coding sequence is TGTGCCAGCAGTGCCCGACAGGGTTTTCATGAAAAACTGTTTTTT.

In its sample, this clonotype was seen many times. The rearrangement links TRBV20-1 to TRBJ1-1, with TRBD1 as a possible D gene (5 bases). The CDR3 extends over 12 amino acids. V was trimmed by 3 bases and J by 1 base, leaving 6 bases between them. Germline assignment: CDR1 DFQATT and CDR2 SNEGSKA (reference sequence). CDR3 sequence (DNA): TGCAGTGCTAGCAGGGAGAACACTGAAGCTTTCTTT. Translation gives CSASRENTEAFF.

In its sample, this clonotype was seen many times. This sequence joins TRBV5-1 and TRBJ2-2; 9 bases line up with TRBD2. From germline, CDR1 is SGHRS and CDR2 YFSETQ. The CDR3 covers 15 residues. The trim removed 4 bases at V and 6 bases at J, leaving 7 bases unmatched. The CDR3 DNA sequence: TGCGCCAGCAGCCCTCGACTAGCGGCGGCCGGGGAGCTGTTTTTT. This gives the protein CASSPRLAAAGELFF.

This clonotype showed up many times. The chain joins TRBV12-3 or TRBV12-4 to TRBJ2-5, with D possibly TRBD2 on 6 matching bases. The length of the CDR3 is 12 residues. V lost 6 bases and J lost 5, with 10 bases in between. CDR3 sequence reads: CASSRGYETQYF. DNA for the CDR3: TGTGCCAGCAGCCGGGGGTACGAGACCCAGTACTTC.

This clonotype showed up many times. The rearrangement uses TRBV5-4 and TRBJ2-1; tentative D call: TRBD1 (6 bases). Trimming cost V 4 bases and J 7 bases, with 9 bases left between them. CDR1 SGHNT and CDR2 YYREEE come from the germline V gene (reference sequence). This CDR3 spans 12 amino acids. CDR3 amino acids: CASSPQGNEQFF. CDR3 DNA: TGTGCCAGCAGCCCCCAGGGGAATGAGCAGTTCTTC.

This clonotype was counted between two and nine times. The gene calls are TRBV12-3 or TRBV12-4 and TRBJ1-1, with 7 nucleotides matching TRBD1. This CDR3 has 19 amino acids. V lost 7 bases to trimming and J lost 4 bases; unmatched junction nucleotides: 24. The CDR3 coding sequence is TGTGCCAGCACTCACCCCCGGGGAGGGGGCGGTTCCTCGGTCACTGAAGCTTTCTTT. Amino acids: CASTHPRGGGGSSVTEAFF.

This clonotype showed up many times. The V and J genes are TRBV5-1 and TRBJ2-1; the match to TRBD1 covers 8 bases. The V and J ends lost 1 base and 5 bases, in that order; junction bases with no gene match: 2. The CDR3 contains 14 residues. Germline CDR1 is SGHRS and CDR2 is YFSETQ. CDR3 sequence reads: CASSLTGGNNEQFF. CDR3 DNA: TGCGCCAGCAGCTTGACAGGGGGTAACAATGAGCAGTTCTTC. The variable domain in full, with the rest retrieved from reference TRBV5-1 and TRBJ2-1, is KAGVTQTPRYLIKTRGQQVTLSCSPISGHRSVSWYQQTPGQGLQFLFEYFSETQRNKGNFPGRFSGRQFSNSRSEMNVSTLELGDSALYLCASSLTGGNNEQFFGPGTRLTVL.

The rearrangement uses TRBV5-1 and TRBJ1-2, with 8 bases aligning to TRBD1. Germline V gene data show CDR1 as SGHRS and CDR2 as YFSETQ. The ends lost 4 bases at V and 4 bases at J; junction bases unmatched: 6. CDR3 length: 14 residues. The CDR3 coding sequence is TGCGCCAGCAGCATAGGACAGGGCGGCTATGGCTACACCTTC. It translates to CASSIGQGGYGYTF.

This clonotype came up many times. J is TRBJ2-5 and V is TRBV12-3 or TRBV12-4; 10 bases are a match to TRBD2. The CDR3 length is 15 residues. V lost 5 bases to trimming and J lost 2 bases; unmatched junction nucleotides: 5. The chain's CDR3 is CASSIRTSGQETQYF. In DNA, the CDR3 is TGTGCCAGCAGTATCCGGACTAGCGGTCAAGAGACCCAGTACTTC.

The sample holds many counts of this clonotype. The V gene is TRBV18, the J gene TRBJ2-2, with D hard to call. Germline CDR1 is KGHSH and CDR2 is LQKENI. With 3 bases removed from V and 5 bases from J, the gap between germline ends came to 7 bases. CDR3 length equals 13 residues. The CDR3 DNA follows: TGTGCCAGCTCACCTCTGGAGACCGGGGAGCTGTTTTTT. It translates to CASSPLETGELFF.

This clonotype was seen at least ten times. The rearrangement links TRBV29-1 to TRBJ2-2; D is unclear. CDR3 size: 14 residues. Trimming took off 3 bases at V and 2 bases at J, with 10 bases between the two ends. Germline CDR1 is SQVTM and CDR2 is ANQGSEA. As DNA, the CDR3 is TGCAGCGTTGAGTTTGCAGATAACACCGGGGAGCTGTTTTTT. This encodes CSVEFADNTGELFF.

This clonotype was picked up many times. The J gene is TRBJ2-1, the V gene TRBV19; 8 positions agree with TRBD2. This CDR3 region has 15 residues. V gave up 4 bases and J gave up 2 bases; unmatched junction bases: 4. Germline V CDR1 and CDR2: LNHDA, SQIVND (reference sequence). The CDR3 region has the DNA TGTGCCAGTAGTACCGCGGGACTAGCCTACAATGAGCAGTTCTTC. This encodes CASSTAGLAYNEQFF.

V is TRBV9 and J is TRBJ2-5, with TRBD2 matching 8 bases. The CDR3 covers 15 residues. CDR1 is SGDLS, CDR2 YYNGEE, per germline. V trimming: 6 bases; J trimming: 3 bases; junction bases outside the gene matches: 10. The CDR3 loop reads CASIDSTSAKETQYF. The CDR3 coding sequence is TGTGCCAGCATCGACTCGACTAGCGCCAAAGAGACCCAGTACTTC.

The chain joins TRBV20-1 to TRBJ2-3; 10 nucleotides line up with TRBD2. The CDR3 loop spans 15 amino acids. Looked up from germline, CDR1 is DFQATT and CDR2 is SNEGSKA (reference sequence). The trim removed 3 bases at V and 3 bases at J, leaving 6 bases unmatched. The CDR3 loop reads CSARRLAGVTDTQYF. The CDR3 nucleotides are TGCAGTGCTAGGCGGCTAGCGGGGGTGACAGATACGCAGTATTTT.

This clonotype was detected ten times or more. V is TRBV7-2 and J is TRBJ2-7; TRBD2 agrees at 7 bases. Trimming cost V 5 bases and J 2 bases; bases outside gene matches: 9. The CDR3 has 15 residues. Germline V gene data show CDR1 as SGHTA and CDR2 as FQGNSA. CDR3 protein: CASSGGVGSTYEQYF. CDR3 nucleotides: TGTGCCAGCAGCGGGGGGGTTGGGAGTACCTACGAGCAGTACTTC.

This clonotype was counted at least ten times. The CDR3 protein is CASSFPHWGDRTGELFF. The CDR3 DNA reads TGCGCCAGCAGCTTTCCCCATTGGGGAGATAGAACCGGGGAGCTGTTTTTT. V is TRBV5-1 and J is TRBJ2-2, with D perhaps TRBD2 (5 bases). CDR1 is SGHRS, CDR2 YFSETQ, per germline. The V end was cut by 2 bases, the J end by 5 bases, with 19 bases between. The CDR3 has 17 amino acids.